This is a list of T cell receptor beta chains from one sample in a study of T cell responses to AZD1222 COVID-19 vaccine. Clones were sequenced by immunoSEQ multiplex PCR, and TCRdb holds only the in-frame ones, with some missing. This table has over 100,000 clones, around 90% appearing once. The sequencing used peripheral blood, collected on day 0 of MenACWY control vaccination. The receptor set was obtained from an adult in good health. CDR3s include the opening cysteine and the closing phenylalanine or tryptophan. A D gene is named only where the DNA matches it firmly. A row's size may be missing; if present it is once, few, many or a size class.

DNA: TGTGCCAGCGGGACTAGTGCTTCCGAGCAGTACTTC
CDR3: CASGTSASEQYF
J: TRBJ2-7
size: .
V: TRBV12-3/TRBV12-4
D: TRBD2

DNA: TGTGCCAGCAGCCTCAGGCCAGGGACCGGCTACGAGCAGTACTTC
CDR3: CASSLRPGTGYEQYF
J: TRBJ2-7
size: .
V: TRBV14
D: .

DNA: TGTGCCAGTAGTATAGAGGAGCGGGGACGTTTTAATCAGCCCCAGCATTTT
CDR3: CASSIEERGRFNQPQHF
J: TRBJ1-5
size: .
V: TRBV19
D: .

DNA: TGTGCCAGCAGTGTGAGACCACGGCTAACTAATTCACCCCTCCACTTT
CDR3: CASSVRPRLTNSPLHF
J: TRBJ1-6
size: .
V: TRBV2
D: .

DNA: TGTGCCAGTAGTATACAGGTGCAATCCTACAATGAGCAGTTCTTC
CDR3: CASSIQVQSYNEQFF
J: TRBJ2-1
size: .
V: TRBV19
D: .

DNA: TGTGCCAGTACGTCCCAAGGACACCCTTTCACTGAAGCTTTCTTT
CDR3: CASTSQGHPFTEAFF
J: TRBJ1-1
size: .
V: TRBV19
D: .

DNA: TGCAGCGTTGATGGGGGTCGGAAAGAGACCCAGTACTTC
CDR3: CSVDGGRKETQYF
J: TRBJ2-5
size: once
V: TRBV29-1
D: .

DNA: TGTGCCAGTAGTACCTCGGGGCAGGGGAATGGCTACACCTTC
CDR3: CASSTSGQGNGYTF
J: TRBJ1-2
size: .
V: TRBV19
D: .

DNA: TGTGCCAGCAGTTACTCTGGGACTACCTACAATGAGCAGTTCTTC
CDR3: CASSYSGTTYNEQFF
J: TRBJ2-1
size: .
V: TRBV6-2/TRBV6-3
D: TRBD2

DNA: TGTGCCAGCAGCCAGGGACGATATCAGCCCCAGCATTTT
CDR3: CASSQGRYQPQHF
J: TRBJ1-5
size: .
V: TRBV14
D: .

DNA: TGTGCCAGCTCACGATCCGGGACAGGGGAGAATTCACCCCTCCACTTT
CDR3: CASSRSGTGENSPLHF
J: TRBJ1-6
size: .
V: TRBV18
D: TRBD1

DNA: TGTGCCTGGAGTACCCCGTATTCACCCCTCCACTTT
CDR3: CAWSTPYSPLHF
J: TRBJ1-6
size: .
V: TRBV30
D: .

DNA: TGTGCCAGCAGCCCGGCCGGGACCTCCTACAATGAGCAGTTCTTC
CDR3: CASSPAGTSYNEQFF
J: TRBJ2-1
size: .
V: TRBV7-2
D: .